This T cell receptor (beta chain) was captured by sequencing in a study of PD-L1 blockade in urothelial cancer. Study information: Patients went on atezolizumab in 2014, receiving 1,200 mg intravenously every 3 weeks. Prior chemotherapy regimens per patient numbered 0 to 3. General study findings and limits: Blood clones associated with the tumor expanded more at 3 weeks in durable-benefit patients.

Germline-derived CDR1 and CDR2 are ENHRY and SYGVKD. V was clipped by 6 bases and J by 4 bases; unmatched bases: 8. This CDR3 is built from 15 residues. Indicated time point: pretreatment peripheral blood. Each patient presented with locally advanced or metastatic urothelial carcinoma. Comments on this clone: The antigen is unknown.

Sequencing used immunoSEQ multiplex PCR; TCRdb keeps in-frame clones, though not all of them. This sample has around 40,000 clones, with roughly 92% found just once. The V gene is TRBV10-3, the J gene TRBJ2-7; 11 bases line up with TRBD2. The clonotype originates from a woman aged 55 to 70 with urothelial cancer. The sample consisted of PBMCs, taken around atezolizumab (anti-PD-L1) treatment. The CDR3 protein is CAIRSGIAGGYEQYF. The DNA for the CDR3 is TGTGCCATCAGGTCGGGAATAGCGGGAGGGTACGAGCAGTACTTC.